Listed below are T cell receptor beta chains from one sample, sequenced in a study of blood T cell repertoires in COVID-19. Profiling relied on immunoSEQ multiplex PCR, and the TCRdb table lists in-frame clones only, not all of them. The data hold 100,000 or so clones, with roughly 89% observed a single time. Sequencing was performed on peripheral blood. The receptors come from a man between 65 and 79 years old with acute or convalescent COVID-19. Both conserved end residues are part of each CDR3. The D gene is left open where the match is weak. The size entry is marked missing in some rows and otherwise reads once, few, many or a size class.

TRBJ1-1 | TRBV5-4 | NA | TRBD1 | CASSRYGTGNTEAFF | TGTGCCAGCAGCCGCTACGGGACAGGGAACACTGAAGCTTTCTTT
TRBJ2-5 | TRBV7-9 | NA | NA | CASSLFLRRVQETQYF | TGTGCCAGCAGCTTATTTTTACGAAGAGTTCAAGAGACCCAGTACTTC
TRBJ1-2 | TRBV6-5 | NA | NA | CASSYEAGYGYTF | TGTGCCAGCAGTTACGAGGCCGGCTATGGCTACACCTTC
TRBJ2-1 | TRBV6-6 | NA | TRBD1 | CASTRSGQGGNEQFF | TGTGCCAGCACCAGATCGGGACAGGGCGGAAATGAGCAGTTCTTC
TRBJ2-3 | TRBV9 | NA | NA | CASSVGDTDTQYF | TGTGCCAGCAGCGTAGGCGACACAGATACGCAGTATTTT
TRBJ2-7 | TRBV6-5 | NA | TRBD1 | CASSTPGQGEQYF | TGTGCCAGCAGTACCCCGGGACAGGGCGAGCAGTACTTC
TRBJ2-1 | TRBV7-6 | NA | NA | CASSASVGQTNEQFF | TGTGCCAGCAGCGCCTCCGTCGGACAGACTAATGAGCAGTTCTTC
TRBJ1-5 | TRBV28 | NA | TRBD1 | CASSPRTGRGNQPQHF | TGTGCCAGCAGTCCCCGGACAGGACGTGGCAATCAGCCCCAGCATTTT
TRBJ1-1 | TRBV19 | NA | NA | CASSTGREYTEAFF | TGTGCCAGTAGCACAGGGAGGGAGTATACTGAAGCTTTCTTT
TRBJ2-6 | TRBV19 | NA | NA | CASSILRVGANVLTF | TGTGCCAGTAGTATCCTCAGGGTTGGGGCCAACGTCCTGACTTTC
TRBJ1-3 | TRBV5-1 | NA | NA | CASSLDSLNSGNTIYF | TGCGCCAGCAGCTTAGACAGCCTAAACTCTGGAAACACCATATATTTT
TRBJ1-5 | TRBV18 | NA | TRBD1 | CASSAGTVSLNQPQHF | TGTGCCAGCTCAGCGGGGACAGTCTCTCTCAATCAGCCCCAGCATTTT
TRBJ2-3 | TRBV2 | NA | TRBD2 | CASSGLAAQTDTQYF | TGTGCCAGCAGTGGACTAGCGGCCCAGACAGATACGCAGTATTTT
TRBJ2-7 | TRBV5-1 | NA | NA | CASSPLLRTYEQYF | TGCGCCAGCAGCCCCCTTTTGCGGACCTACGAGCAGTACTTC
TRBJ1-4 | TRBV5-1 | NA | TRBD1 | CASSLTLQGRGLFF | TGCGCCAGCAGCTTGACTTTACAGGGGCGCGGACTGTTTTTT
TRBJ1-6 | TRBV6-6 | once | TRBD1 | CASRLDRGSSPLHF | TGTGCCAGCAGACTCGACAGGGGCAGTTCACCCCTCCACTTT
TRBJ1-6 | TRBV18 | NA | TRBD1 | CASSRGQGDNSPLHF | TGTGCCAGCTCACGCGGACAGGGTGATAATTCACCCCTCCACTTT
TRBJ2-7 | TRBV18 | NA | TRBD1 | CASSGSGGTYEQYF | TGTGCCAGCTCTGGGTCAGGGGGTACCTACGAGCAGTACTTC
TRBJ1-2 | TRBV5-1 | NA | NA | CASSLALESYGYTF | TGCGCCAGCAGCTTGGCCTTGGAGAGCTATGGCTACACCTTC
TRBJ2-5 | TRBV18 | NA | NA | CASSLQPDFTSETQYF | TGTGCCAGCTCACTACAACCGGACTTTACCTCAGAGACCCAGTACTTC
TRBJ1-5 | TRBV27 | NA | NA | CASSLSGAGQPQHF | TGTGCCAGCAGTTTGAGTGGGGCCGGACAGCCCCAGCATTTT
TRBJ2-5 | TRBV24-1 | once | NA | CATSDPGQETQYF | TGTGCCACCAGTGACCCGGGACAAGAGACCCAGTACTTC
TRBJ1-2 | TRBV19 | NA | TRBD1 | CASSIAEGALGYGYTF | TGTGCCAGTAGTATAGCAGAGGGGGCGCTCGGCTATGGCTACACCTTC
TRBJ1-6 | TRBV7-2 | NA | TRBD1 | CASSLTGTVNSPLHF | TGTGCCAGCAGCCTCACGGGGACAGTTAATTCACCCCTCCACTTT
TRBJ1-6 | TRBV4-3 | NA | NA | CASSLHGGGRNGSPLHF | TGCGCCAGCAGCCTTCACGGGGGAGGGAGGAATGGGTCACCCCTCCACTTT
TRBJ1-2 | TRBV27 | few | NA | CASSPKGGGYGYTF | TGTGCCAGCAGTCCGAAGGGAGGGGGCTATGGCTACACCTTC
TRBJ2-7 | TRBV30 | once | NA | CAWSVFQDEQYF | TGTGCCTGGAGTGTATTTCAGGACGAGCAGTACTTC
TRBJ1-1 | TRBV7-2 | NA | TRBD1 | CASSSQGVNTEAFF | TGTGCCAGCAGCTCACAGGGGGTGAACACTGAAGCTTTCTTT
TRBJ1-2 | TRBV5-8 | NA | TRBD1 | CASSVPGGTNYGYTF | TGTGCCAGCAGCGTACCAGGGGGCACAAACTATGGCTACACCTTC
TRBJ1-2 | TRBV28 | NA | NA | CASSPHPPGARANYGYTF | TGTGCCAGCAGTCCCCACCCCCCAGGGGCTCGGGCTAACTATGGCTACACCTTC
TRBJ1-1 | TRBV18 | NA | NA | CASQDWGSEAFF | TGTGCCAGCCAGGATTGGGGCTCTGAAGCTTTCTTT
TRBJ2-1 | TRBV29-1 | once | NA | CSLLIGAVNEQFF | TGCAGCCTGCTCATAGGAGCGGTAAATGAGCAGTTCTTC
TRBJ2-7 | TRBV27 | NA | TRBD2 | CASSFGRGGSYEQYF | TGTGCCAGCAGTTTTGGTCGGGGGGGGAGCTACGAGCAGTACTTC
TRBJ2-5 | TRBV5-4 | once | TRBD1 | CASGSGGGETQYF | TGTGCCAGCGGATCAGGGGGCGGGGAGACCCAGTACTTC
TRBJ1-4 | TRBV18 | once | NA | CASSPGYAGGNEKLFF | TGTGCCAGCTCACCAGGATATGCGGGGGGGAATGAAAAACTGTTTTTT
TRBJ2-7 | TRBV7-9 | NA | NA | CASLGAGGIGYEQYF | TGTGCCAGCTTAGGAGCAGGGGGGATTGGGTACGAGCAGTACTTC
TRBJ2-3 | TRBV5-1 | NA | TRBD2 | CASSLVKGLADTDTQYF | TGCGCCAGCAGCTTGGTGAAGGGACTAGCGGACACAGATACGCAGTATTTT
TRBJ2-7 | TRBV5-1 | NA | TRBD1 | CASSLTGGEQYF | TGCGCCAGCAGCTTGACAGGGGGCGAGCAGTACTTC
TRBJ1-2 | TRBV11-2 | NA | NA | CASSGNGYGYTF | TGTGCCAGCAGCGGCAATGGCTATGGCTACACCTTC
TRBJ2-7 | TRBV7-2 | NA | TRBD2 | CASSSSAGPPYEQYF | TGTGCCAGCAGCTCTTCAGCGGGGCCCCCCTACGAGCAGTACTTC
TRBJ1-2 | TRBV18 | once | NA | CASSPLSGSGYTF | TGTGCCAGCTCACCACTTTCAGGGTCTGGCTACACCTTC
TRBJ2-7 | TRBV18 | NA | NA | CASSPDTEQYF | TGTGCCAGCTCACCAGACACCGAGCAGTACTTC
TRBJ1-1 | TRBV3-1/TRBV3-2 | NA | TRBD1 | CASRLGQGGTEAFF | TGTGCCAGCAGACTCGGACAGGGAGGCACTGAAGCTTTCTTT
TRBJ1-5 | TRBV19 | NA | NA | CASSSRGFVSNQPQHF | TGTGCCAGTAGTTCGAGAGGGTTCGTGAGCAATCAGCCCCAGCATTTT
TRBJ2-1 | TRBV7-9 | NA | NA | CASSLGVTGWDEQFF | TGTGCCAGCAGCTTAGGTGTTACAGGGTGGGATGAGCAGTTCTTC
TRBJ1-1 | TRBV6-6 | NA | NA | CASSLQGAFF | TGTGCCAGCAGTCTCCAGGGAGCTTTCTTT
TRBJ1-6 | TRBV18 | NA | TRBD1 | CASSPRPGTGEGSPLHF | TGTGCCAGCTCACCACGTCCCGGGACAGGGGAGGGATCACCCCTCCACTTT
TRBJ2-7 | TRBV6-1 | once | NA | CASSEMLGASSYEQYF | TGTGCCAGCAGTGAAATGCTAGGCGCGTCCTCCTACGAGCAGTACTTC
TRBJ1-6 | TRBV6-5 | once | TRBD1 | CASSYSGQGNNSPLHF | TGTGCCAGCAGTTACTCAGGACAGGGAAATAATTCACCCCTCCACTTT